This T cell receptor beta chain derives from a study of blood T cell repertoires in COVID-19. Study-wide background: Nucleic acid was either cDNA or gDNA, and it came from T cells, B-cell-depleted T cells, or PBMCs.

Two negative PCRs, clearance, or symptom resolution were required of recovered Cohort 3 donors. Authors' processing steps: Reference gene primers were amplified, and this amplification served to estimate nucleated cell counts. Clones were read by immunoSEQ multiplex PCR, and TCRdb kept only the in-frame ones, dropping some. V and J calls and clone size are copied from that table; D and trimming were computed from the DNA. This sample has 150,000 to 200,000 clones; roughly 87% occur once, and the top ten carry approximately 2.2%. V was clipped by 4 bases and J by 7 bases; unmatched bases: 5. Germline loops: CDR1 SGHNT, CDR2 YYREEE (reference sequence). The CDR3 has 14 residues.

This TCR was sampled from a woman aged 25 to 39 who had recovered from COVID-19. The chain combines TRBV5-4 with TRBJ1-3; 10 positions match TRBD1. The sample taken for sequencing was PBMCs or T cells enriched from blood (not recorded which). CDR3 nucleotides: TGTGCCAGCAGCCGAAGACAGGGGGCGAACACCATATATTTT. Translation: CASSRRQGANTIYF. The entire variable domain, with the rest obtained from reference TRBV5-4 and TRBJ1-3, is as follows: ETGVTQSPTHLIKTRGQQVTLRCSSQSGHNTVSWYQQALGQGPQFIFQYYREEENGRGNFPPRFSGLQFPNYSSELNVNALELDDSALYLCASSRRQGANTIYFGEGSWLTVV.